This TCR beta chain was captured in a study of blood T cell repertoires in COVID-19. Profiled with immunoSEQ multiplex PCR; TCRdb holds only in-frame clones, not every one. The sample contains approximately 46,000 clones, approximately 85% of which appear only once. Per the germline V gene, CDR1 is LGHNA and CDR2 is YNFKEQ. This CDR3 is built from 19 residues. Germline trimming cut 1 base from V and 3 bases from J; bases unmatched to any gene: 12. The source is a man aged 55 to 70 with acute or convalescent COVID-19. V gene TRBV4-2 combines with J gene TRBJ2-6; 7 bases agree with TRBD1. Specimen: peripheral blood. The CDR3 nucleotides are TGTGCCAGCAGCCAAGTAGGGTCCCAGGGGGTGGTTGGGGCCAACGTCCTGACTTTC. Residues: CASSQVGSQGVVGANVLTF.